This T cell receptor beta chain originates from a study of beta chain features in type 1 diabetes. Notes on this clone: Its antigen is as yet unknown.

General study points: Type 1 diabetes patients had VDJ junctions that carried fewer insertions and more deletions. A cDNA-based sequencing approach could over-represent cells with high TCR expression. Across all four CD4+ subsets, people with type 1 diabetes showed modestly shorter TCRB CDR3s.

Every isolated RNA sample was fully reverse transcribed, so sequencing captured expressed TCRB transcripts. TCRdb's table, derived via immunoSEQ multiplex PCR, lists solely in-frame clones and lacks some. This table has hundreds of thousands of clones, around 15% appearing once. Germline CDR1 ENHRY, CDR2 SYGVKD. The CDR3 length is 14 residues. Unmatched junction bases numbered 2, after V lost 0 bases and J lost 8 bases. What was sequenced was naive CD4+ T cells from blood. This chain links TRBV10-3 with TRBJ1-2, with 11 bases aligning to TRBD1. The TCR originated in a man aged 18 to 30 with type 1 diabetes. CDR3 in amino acids: CAISESGQGDGYTF. Written as DNA, the CDR3 is TGTGCCATCAGTGAGTCGGGACAGGGGGACGGCTACACCTTC.